This TCR beta chain was sequenced in a study of blood T cell repertoires in COVID-19. Overall study context: T cells, B-cell-depleted T cells, or PBMCs supplied cDNA or gDNA.

How the authors handled the data: How many nucleated cells were present was estimated from reference gene primer amplification. Sequencing used immunoSEQ multiplex PCR; TCRdb keeps in-frame clones, though not all of them. V, J and clone size reflect that table, while D and trimming were determined from the DNA. The table has 150,000 to 200,000 clones, approximately 90% seen once. Material for sequencing was peripheral blood. This TCR derives from a man aged 18 to 35 with acute or convalescent COVID-19.

CDR3 sequence reads: CASSFQRGGNEQYF. CDR3 coding DNA: TGCGCCAGCAGCTTCCAGCGGGGGGGTAACGAGCAGTACTTC. The rearrangement links TRBV5-1 to TRBJ2-7, with 10 bases fitting TRBD2. Germline trimming cut 2 bases from V and 5 bases from J; bases unmatched to any gene: 4. Germline V gene data show CDR1 as SGHRS and CDR2 as YFSETQ. The CDR3 runs 14 residues.